What follows are 12 T cell receptor beta chains derived from one specimen sequenced in a study of cytomegalovirus exposure and HLA in healthy donors. PCR employed 60 Vbeta and 13 Jbeta primers. TCRdb's copy holds only in-frame clones and misses some; the assay was immunoSEQ multiplex PCR. The sample carries about 150,000 clones, approximately 80% recorded once. The material sequenced was PBMCs. The receptor source for this set is a male donor in good health and CMV-seronegative.

DNA for the CDR3: TGTGCCAGCAGCGGCTTAGCGGGAGTGTATACGCAGTATTTT. Protein product: CASSGLAGVYTQYF. The chain carries TRBV9 and TRBJ2-3; 9 bases fit TRBD2. From germline, CDR1 is SGDLS and CDR2 YYNGEE. There are 14 residues in the CDR3. V shed 3 bases, J shed 7 bases, and the junction held 6 bases outside the gene matches.

The gene calls are TRBV6-5 and TRBJ2-5; D remains ambiguous. The J call may be faulty, since TRBJ2-7 better matches the DNA end. Germline CDR1 reads MNHEY; CDR2 reads SVGAGI. The CDR3 consists of 14 residues. For the CDR3, the DNA is TGTGCCAGCAGTTCGCAGTGGAAAGAAAGCGAGCAGTACTTC. The encoded protein is CASSSQWKESEQYF.

The rearrangement uses TRBV27 and TRBJ2-7; TRBD1 matches 8 bases. The V and J ends lost 5 bases and 3 bases, in that order; junction bases with no gene match: 12. Germline-derived CDR1 and CDR2 are MNHEY and SMNVEV (reference sequence). The CDR3 spans 16 residues. CDR3 loop: CASSARGTGSFYEQYF. The CDR3 nucleotides read TGTGCCAGCAGTGCAAGAGGGACAGGAAGTTTCTACGAGCAGTACTTC.

The chain recombines TRBV5-1 with TRBJ2-1; possibly TRBD2 for D (5 bases). CDR3 length: 16 residues. Germline lookup yields CDR1 SGHRS and CDR2 YFSETQ. Trimming removed 1 base from V and 0 bases from J, with 11 bases in between. Here the CDR3 reads CASSLTERTSYNEQFF. The DNA of the CDR3 is TGCGCCAGCAGCTTGACAGAGCGGACCTCCTACAATGAGCAGTTCTTC. The full variable domain, with the rest looked up from reference TRBV5-1 and TRBJ2-1, is KAGVTQTPRYLIKTRGQQVTLSCSPISGHRSVSWYQQTPGQGLQFLFEYFSETQRNKGNFPGRFSGRQFSNSRSEMNVSTLELGDSALYLCASSLTERTSYNEQFFGPGTRLTVL.

This chain links TRBV27 with TRBJ2-3, with 13 bases lining up with TRBD2. CDR3 length: 18 residues. Germline CDR1 and CDR2: MNHEY and SMNVEV (reference sequence). V dropped 3 bases and J dropped 0; count of bases not matched to a gene: 6. DNA of the CDR3: TGTGCCAGCAGTTTCGGGACTAGCGGGGTTATTAGCACAGATACGCAGTATTTT. It codes for CASSFGTSGVISTDTQYF.

This sequence joins TRBV10-3 and TRBJ2-1, with D possibly being TRBD2 (6 bases). This CDR3 comprises 15 residues. Trimming shortened V by 0 bases and J by 2 bases, and 8 bases separated the two germline ends. CDR1 ENHRY and CDR2 SYGVKD come from the germline V gene. The CDR3 region has the DNA TGTGCCATCAGTGAGTCGTCGGGAGCCTACAATGAGCAGTTCTTC. Its translation: CAISESSGAYNEQFF.

The V and J genes are TRBV19 and TRBJ2-5, with a tentative D call TRBD2 (7 bases). The germline V gene encodes CDR1 LNHDA and CDR2 SQIVND (reference sequence). The CDR3 spans 13 residues. With 7 bases removed from V and 5 bases from J, the gap between germline ends came to 14 bases. The chain's CDR3 is CASNGGREETQYF. As DNA, the CDR3 is TGTGCCAGTAACGGGGGGCGGGAGGAGACCCAGTACTTC.

The chain has TRBV29-1 and TRBJ1-4; TRBD1 might be the D (6 bases). CDR3 length equals 13 residues. V lost 6 bases, J lost 6 bases, and 14 bases lay in between. Germline assignment: CDR1 SQVTM and CDR2 ANQGSEA. The DNA of the CDR3 is TGCAGCGTACTCCGGACAGCTGATGAAAAACTGTTTTTT. It specifies CSVLRTADEKLFF.

Only a few counts were recorded for this clone. The V gene is TRBV6-5, the J gene TRBJ2-7; 7 nucleotides agree with TRBD1. J lost 1 base, V lost 5 bases, and 5 bases had no gene match. CDR3 length: 14 amino acids. CDR1 and CDR2 from the germline V gene are MNHEY and SVGAGI. CDR3 residues: CASSIRDSSYEQYF. For the CDR3, the DNA is TGTGCCAGCAGTATCCGGGACAGTTCCTACGAGCAGTACTTC.

This clone was recorded once. Other DNA sequences in the sample encode the same CDR3. J is TRBJ2-1 and V is TRBV11-3, with 11 bases fitting TRBD2. CDR1 is SGHNT, CDR2 YENEEA, per germline. CDR3 size: 15 residues. V dropped 2 bases and J dropped 5; count of bases not matched to a gene: 2. CDR3 sequence: CASSLRTSGHNEQFF. The CDR3 DNA reads TGTGCCAGCAGCTTAAGGACTAGCGGGCACAATGAGCAGTTCTTC.

The rearrangement uses TRBV27 and TRBJ2-1, with 11 bases lining up with TRBD2. Per germline, CDR1 MNHEY and CDR2 SMNVEV (reference sequence). The CDR3 spans 20 residues. V was pared by 2 bases and J by 10 bases, with 22 bases of the junction left unmatched. The CDR3 region is CASSLRPDLIAGGPGKEQFF. Here the CDR3 DNA reads TGTGCCAGCAGTTTAAGGCCAGACCTGATAGCGGGAGGGCCAGGGAAAGAGCAGTTCTTC.

The chain employs TRBV2 and TRBJ2-5; 10 nucleotides line up with TRBD2. CDR1 SNHLY and CDR2 FYNNEI come from the germline V gene. V shed 1 base and J 4 bases; nucleotides not matched to a gene: 6. The CDR3 runs to 16 residues. DNA of the CDR3: TGTGCCAGCAGTGAAGACAAGCGGGGGGGCCTAGAGACCCAGTACTTC. Translated, it gives CASSEDKRGGLETQYF.